This TCR beta chain is drawn from a study of patients and donors after allogeneic stem cell transplantation. Trimming took off 2 bases at V and 0 bases at J, with 10 bases between the two ends. CDR1 and CDR2 from the germline V gene are SGHRS and YFSETQ. CDR3 length equals 15 residues. TCRdb fed the RT-PCR reads into MiXCR, producing one record per CDR3 protein. The data contain about 150,000 distinct CDR3 sequences, 30% to 45% of them singletons. The TCR comes from a human donor who was either an allogeneic HSCT recipient or a stem cell or donor lymphocyte infusion donor (not recorded which). It is not recorded whose cells these are; they may come from a transplant donor. The rearrangement uses TRBV5-1 and TRBJ2-3; D remains ambiguous. Sequenced input: blood, either unsorted or a sorted T cell fraction (not recorded which). CDR3 nucleotide sequence: TGCGCCAGCAGCTTAAGGGTTCCCAGCACAGATACGCAGTATTTT. Translating gives CASSLRVPSTDTQYF.